Following are 28 T cell receptor beta chains from one sample sequenced in a study of blood T cell repertoires in COVID-19. Repertoires were generated with immunoSEQ multiplex PCR, while TCRdb's copy carries only in-frame clones and drops some. The sample includes about 290,000 clones, under 90% seen only once; the top ten take roughly 11%. Sequencing used peripheral blood. These receptors were collected from a woman in her twenties or thirties with COVID-19, enrolled during active disease.

The J gene is TRBJ2-5, the V gene TRBV24-1, with D perhaps matching TRBD1 (5 bases). Trimming stripped 2 bases from V and 0 bases from J, with 9 bases between. This CDR3 comprises 15 residues. Germline CDR1 and CDR2: KGHDR and SFDVKD. CDR3 region: CATSDSAGYQETQYF. Written as DNA, the CDR3 is TGTGCCACCAGTGATTCGGCAGGGTACCAAGAGACCCAGTACTTC.

V gene TRBV5-1 combines with J gene TRBJ1-4; the D gene is possibly TRBD1 (6 bases). Trimming removed 5 bases from V and 8 bases from J, with 7 bases in between. Germline CDR1 is SGHRS and CDR2 is YFSETQ. The CDR3 contains 11 residues. CDR3 in DNA: TGCGCCAGCAGACAGGGAGAAAAACTGTTTTTT. This translates into CASRQGEKLFF.

The V and J genes are TRBV6-5 and TRBJ1-2; 8 bases fit TRBD1. The V gene end was trimmed by 6 bases and the J gene end by 6 bases; junction bases not matched to a gene: 6. The CDR3 spans 13 residues. The V gene's germline CDR1 is MNHEY and CDR2 SVGAGI. DNA for the CDR3: TGTGCCAGCAGGCCAGGGGGCCTCGATGGCTACACCTTC. Translating gives CASRPGGLDGYTF.

V usage is TRBV18 and J usage is TRBJ2-5; tentatively, D is TRBD1 (6 bases). The CDR3 runs to 14 residues. Deletions cut 1 base from V and 2 bases from J, with 8 bases between. Germline CDR1 reads KGHSH; CDR2 reads LQKENI. The chain's CDR3 is CASSPLDRQETQYF. CDR3 DNA sequence: TGTGCCAGCTCACCACTAGACAGGCAAGAGACCCAGTACTTC.

This clone occurred once. The chain carries TRBV6-5 and TRBJ2-7; maybe TRBD1 (6 bases). V was cut by 11 bases and J by 2 bases, with 13 bases left in between. The length of the CDR3 is 12 residues. Germline V CDR1 and CDR2: MNHEY, SVGAGI. This CDR3 is CAARGQTYEQYF. The CDR3 DNA sequence: TGTGCCGCGAGGGGACAAACCTACGAGCAGTACTTC.

This clone has a handful of counts. The chain combines TRBV4-1 with TRBJ2-2, with 7 nucleotides matching TRBD2. V dropped 4 bases and J dropped 4; count of bases not matched to a gene: 6. This CDR3 contains 15 residues. Germline V gives CDR1 MGHRA, CDR2 YSYEKL. This CDR3 is CASSPHGGGTGELFF. CDR3 DNA sequence: TGCGCCAGCAGCCCCCACGGCGGGGGCACCGGGGAGCTGTTTTTT.

The genes are TRBV7-9 and TRBJ2-3; D is unresolved. CDR1 and CDR2 (germline): SEHNR, FQNEAQ (reference sequence). Deletions cut 6 bases from V and 6 bases from J, with 19 bases between. The length of the CDR3 is 15 residues. CDR3: CASRPGEIGADTQYF. The CDR3 DNA reads TGTGCCAGCAGACCCGGAGAGATAGGAGCTGATACGCAGTATTTT.

V and J are TRBV27 and TRBJ2-5; 8 bases are shared with TRBD1. In germline, CDR1 is MNHEY, CDR2 SMNVEV (reference sequence). The CDR3 has 15 residues. Unmatched junction bases numbered 9, after V lost 7 bases and J lost 2 bases. CDR3 in DNA: TGTGCCAGCACCCCGACAGGGGAAGGGCAAGAGACCCAGTACTTC. It specifies CASTPTGEGQETQYF.

As DNA, the CDR3 is TGTGCCTGGAGTGGGGGCCCGAGCGCCTACGAGCAGTACTTC. This codes for CAWSGGPSAYEQYF. The chain couples TRBV30 to TRBJ2-7, with D possibly being TRBD1 (5 bases). The CDR3 sequence is 14 residues long. V was clipped by 1 base and J by 2 bases, with 12 bases between them. Germline CDR1 is GTSNPN and CDR2 is SVGIG (reference sequence).

The chain is built from TRBV5-6 and TRBJ2-3, with 10 bases lining up with TRBD2. The CDR3 extends over 16 amino acids. Germline-derived CDR1 and CDR2 are SGHDT and YYEEEE. V was clipped by 2 bases and J by 3 bases; unmatched bases: 6. The CDR3 loop is CASSFPGTSATDTQYF. CDR3 sequence (DNA): TGTGCCAGCAGCTTTCCCGGGACTAGCGCGACAGATACGCAGTATTTT. Based on the CDR3 plus reference TRBV5-6 and TRBJ2-3, the full variable domain is DAGVTQSPTHLIKTRGQQVTLRCSPKSGHDTVSWYQQALGQGPQFIFQYYEEEERQRGNFPDRFSGHQFPNYSSELNVNALLLGDSALYLCASSFPGTSATDTQYFGPGTRLTVL.

This clone turned up a few times. J is TRBJ2-7 and V is TRBV5-8, with 8 positions matching TRBD1. From germline, CDR1 is SGHTS and CDR2 YDEGEE. The V segment lost 1 base and the J segment 7 bases; nucleotides outside the gene matches: 10. This CDR3 region has 15 residues. This CDR3 reads CASSLPTTGVGEQYF. CDR3 bases: TGTGCCAGCAGCTTGCCTACGACAGGGGTGGGTGAGCAGTACTTC.

This rearrangement joins TRBV7-9 to TRBJ2-5; possible D gene TRBD2, 6 bases. The CDR3 spans 16 residues. Germline V gene sequence: CDR1 SEHNR, CDR2 FQNEAQ (reference sequence). V was shortened by 3 bases and J by 5 bases, with 19 bases between the two germline ends. Here the CDR3 reads CASSFNRDSEGETQYF. CDR3 nucleotides: TGTGCCAGCAGCTTCAACCGGGACTCCGAAGGGGAGACCCAGTACTTC.

J is TRBJ2-1 and V is TRBV12-3 or TRBV12-4; TRBD1 aligns across 7 bases. The CDR3 sequence is 12 residues long. V lost 8 bases and J lost 9; bases outside the gene matches: 7. Here the CDR3 reads CASQRGQGEQFF. The DNA for the CDR3 is TGTGCCAGCCAGAGGGGGCAGGGTGAGCAGTTCTTC.

The rearrangement uses TRBV27 and TRBJ1-2; 11 bases fit TRBD1. The germline V gene encodes CDR1 MNHEY and CDR2 SMNVEV (reference sequence). The V and J ends lost 1 base and 3 bases, in that order; junction bases with no gene match: 10. CDR3 length: 18 amino acids. The CDR3 region is CASSLFGGQGAEYYGYTF. CDR3 sequence (DNA): TGTGCCAGCAGTTTATTCGGCGGACAGGGGGCCGAGTACTATGGCTACACCTTC.

This chain uses TRBV2 with TRBJ2-3, with D possibly matching TRBD2 (7 bases). Deletions cut 8 bases from V and 1 base from J, with 13 bases between. Germline assignment: CDR1 SNHLY and CDR2 FYNNEI. CDR3 size: 14 residues. The CDR3 DNA reads TGTGCCAGCGGGGCGGGGGCGCGCACAGATACGCAGTATTTT. Protein sequence: CASGAGARTDTQYF. Complete variable domain (other parts from reference TRBV2 and TRBJ2-3): EPEVTQTPSHQVTQMGQEVILRCVPISNHLYFYWYRQILGQKVEFLVSFYNNEISEKSEIFDDQFSVERPDGSNFTLKIRSTKLEDSAMYFCASGAGARTDTQYFGPGTRLTVL.

V and J are TRBV6-5 and TRBJ1-3; D ambiguous. The CDR3 extends over 13 amino acids. Germline values: CDR1 MNHEY, CDR2 SVGAGI. V lost 7 bases to trimming and J lost 4 bases, with 11 bases between them. The CDR3 DNA follows: TGTGCCAGCACCTGGACGGGGGGAAACACCATATATTTT. Protein product: CASTWTGGNTIYF.

The chain joins TRBV5-1 to TRBJ1-4, with unresolved D. V lost 3 bases and J lost 8, with 11 bases in between. Germline V gene lookup returns CDR1 SGHRS and CDR2 YFSETQ. This CDR3 contains 13 residues. This CDR3 reads CASSSSGVEKLFF. The CDR3 region has the DNA TGCGCCAGCAGCTCCAGTGGAGTAGAAAAACTGTTTTTT.

The rearrangement links TRBV3-1 (or the pseudogene TRBV3-2) to TRBJ1-2, with 7 bases that match TRBD1. The CDR3 spans 15 residues. CDR1 and CDR2 (germline): LGHDT, YNNKEL (reference sequence). Trimming at V came to 1 base and at J to 5 bases, leaving 7 bases not matched to a gene. The CDR3 DNA reads TGTGCCAGCAGCCAAGCTGCAGGGGGTGGATATGGCTACACCTTC. This translates into CASSQAAGGGYGYTF.

This clone was seen once. The chain joins TRBV27 to TRBJ2-7; D not resolved. The germline gives CDR1 MNHEY, CDR2 SMNVEV (reference sequence). With 3 bases removed from V and 3 bases from J, the gap between germline ends came to 9 bases. The CDR3 runs 13 residues. The CDR3 nucleotides are TGTGCCAGCAGTTTTGTTGTGTACTACGAGCAGTACTTC. Translated: CASSFVVYYEQYF.

The rearrangement uses TRBV27 and TRBJ1-1; TRBD1 aligns across 7 bases. This CDR3 has 17 amino acids. J lost 1 base, V lost 4 bases, and 12 bases had no gene match. The germline V gene encodes CDR1 MNHEY and CDR2 SMNVEV (reference sequence). Here the CDR3 reads CASSSAPWDSGNTEAFF. Here the CDR3 DNA reads TGTGCCAGCAGTTCCGCACCATGGGACAGTGGGAACACTGAAGCTTTCTTT.

The chain employs TRBV27 and TRBJ2-7; 8 bases agree with TRBD1. The V and J ends lost 4 bases and 3 bases, in that order; junction bases with no gene match: 14. Germline CDR1 reads MNHEY; CDR2 reads SMNVEV (reference sequence). The CDR3 contains 17 residues. The CDR3: CASSSGQVRGMDYEQYF. In nucleotides, the CDR3 is TGTGCCAGCAGTTCGGGACAGGTTCGAGGTATGGACTACGAGCAGTACTTC.

J is TRBJ2-1 and V is TRBV14; the D gene is possibly TRBD2 (6 bases). The CDR3 extends over 13 amino acids. Trimming removed 8 bases at V and 4 bases at J, with 12 bases between. The germline gives CDR1 SGHDN, CDR2 FVKESK. This chain's CDR3 is CASGDSLYNEQFF. The CDR3 DNA is TGTGCCAGCGGGGACTCTTTATACAATGAGCAGTTCTTC.

The chain couples TRBV5-8 to TRBJ2-1; 13 positions agree with TRBD2. CDR1 and CDR2 from the germline V gene are SGHTS and YDEGEE. The CDR3 runs 16 residues. Trimming cost V 5 bases and J 3 bases; bases outside gene matches: 5. The DNA for the CDR3 is TGTGCCAGCAGTCGAGGACTAGCGGGGGTCTACAATGAGCAGTTCTTC. Translated, it gives CASSRGLAGVYNEQFF.

The chain uses TRBV29-1 and TRBJ1-2; D perhaps matches TRBD1 (5 bases). CDR1 and CDR2 from the germline V gene are SQVTM and ANQGSEA. The CDR3 runs 14 residues. Trimming stripped 0 bases from V and 4 bases from J, with 12 bases between. The CDR3 sequence is CSVEDRRASYGYTF. The CDR3 nucleotides read TGCAGCGTTGAAGATCGCAGGGCGTCCTATGGCTACACCTTC.

V and J are TRBV10-2 and TRBJ1-2, with 9 positions matching TRBD1. There are 15 residues in the CDR3. The junction had 7 bases not matched to a gene; V was cut back by 5 bases and J by 3 bases. CDR1 and CDR2 (germline): WSHSY, SAAADI. The CDR3 DNA sequence: TGCGCCAGCAGTCAGATGGGACAGGGCTACTATGGCTACACCTTC. Translating gives CASSQMGQGYYGYTF.

The chain carries TRBV6-5 and TRBJ1-2, with TRBD1 matching over 8 bases. This CDR3 is 14 amino acids long. J lost 6 bases, V lost 5 bases, and 8 bases had no gene match. Germline CDR1 is MNHEY and CDR2 is SVGAGI. This chain's CDR3 is CASSRARGRDGYTF. The DNA of the CDR3 is TGTGCCAGCAGTAGAGCCAGGGGGCGGGATGGCTACACCTTC.

The chain uses TRBV4-1 and TRBJ2-3, with D possibly being TRBD2 (7 bases). The V gene lost 2 bases and the J gene lost 1 base, with 19 bases spanning the gap. This CDR3 has 18 residues. The germline gives CDR1 MGHRA, CDR2 YSYEKL. The CDR3 bases are TGCGCCAGCAGCCAAATCCGGGGACGGGGGGCCGGCACAGATACGCAGTATTTT. This sequence encodes CASSQIRGRGAGTDTQYF.

The rearrangement links TRBV6-5 to TRBJ2-5; D gene unclear. Germline V lookup: CDR1 MNHEY, CDR2 SVGAGI. The V end was cut by 0 bases, the J end by 5 bases, with 10 bases between. This CDR3 has 14 residues. The CDR3 region is CASSYSDSVETQYF. The CDR3 nucleotides are TGTGCCAGCAGTTACTCAGACTCGGTGGAGACCCAGTACTTC.